This is a list of T cell receptor beta chains from one sample in a study of cytomegalovirus exposure and HLA in healthy donors. TCRdb keeps only in-frame clones here, not all; method: immunoSEQ multiplex PCR. The data contain 160,000 or so clones, roughly 79% of them singletons. Material for sequencing was PBMCs. These receptors originate from a man aged 35-49 years in good health and CMV-seropositive. CDR3s include the opening cysteine and the closing phenylalanine or tryptophan. A D gene is named only where the DNA matches it firmly. Only part of the rows carry a size: once, few, many, or a class if the clone is expanded.

cdr3_nt cdr3_aa v_call clone_size d_call j_call
TGTGCCAGCAGTGAATACTGGCGCAGGGGTAAGAACGAGCAGTACTTC CASSEYWRRGKNEQYF TRBV25-1 . . TRBJ2-7
TGTGCCAGCAGTGAACAGGGGGCAGGTGGCTACACCTTC CASSEQGAGGYTF TRBV6-1 . TRBD1 TRBJ1-2
TGTGCCAGCAGCCCCCGACTAGCCTCCTACGAGCAGTACTTC CASSPRLASYEQYF TRBV7-2 . TRBD2 TRBJ2-7
TGCAGCGTACGCAGACAGGGGGCAGTGAACGAGCAGTACTTC CSVRRQGAVNEQYF TRBV29-1 . TRBD1 TRBJ2-7
TGTGCCAGCAGTTCCGCCGGGACAGGGCACTCCTACGAGCAGTACTTC CASSSAGTGHSYEQYF TRBV28 few TRBD1 TRBJ2-7
TGTGCCAGCAGCGTTTGGACTAGCGGGAGTACAGATACGCAGTATTTT CASSVWTSGSTDTQYF TRBV9 few TRBD2 TRBJ2-3
TGTGCCAGCAGTTCTACTAGCGAAGCTGAGCAGTTCTTC CASSSTSEAEQFF TRBV27 . TRBD2 TRBJ2-1
TGTGCCAGCAGTGGAGGACAGGGCTTTATACTTAACAAGCAGTACTTC CASSGGQGFILNKQYF TRBV6-1 . TRBD1 TRBJ2-7
TGCAGCGCTGGGGAGGGAGGGCCCGTCAATGAGCAGTTCTTC CSAGEGGPVNEQFF TRBV29-1 few TRBD2 TRBJ2-1
TGTGCCAGTAGTGGCCAGGAGCGGGAGACCCAGTACTTC CASSGQERETQYF TRBV19 few . TRBJ2-5
TGTGCCAGCTCAATAACCGGGACAGGGAACACTGAAGCTTTCTTT CASSITGTGNTEAFF TRBV18 . TRBD1 TRBJ1-1
TGTGCCAGCAGCTCCTCCGGCGCGGGAGGCGTGTACATTCAGTACTTC CASSSSGAGGVYIQYF TRBV5-6 . TRBD2 TRBJ2-4
TGCGCCAGCAGCCTAACTAGCGGGATCGGCTACGAGCAGTACTTC CASSLTSGIGYEQYF TRBV5-1 . TRBD2 TRBJ2-7
TGCAGCGTCGCTATGGGACTAGCGAGTTCCTACGAGCAGTACTTC CSVAMGLASSYEQYF TRBV29-1 few TRBD2 TRBJ2-7
TGTGCCAGCTCCGGCCAGCGGGGATCCTACGAGCAGTACTTC CASSGQRGSYEQYF TRBV2 . TRBD2 TRBJ2-7
TGTGCCAGCAGCTTAGGGACGGAGGCCTACAATGAGCAGTTCTTC CASSLGTEAYNEQFF TRBV7-6 . . TRBJ2-1
TGTGCCAGCAGCTCCCGGGGGACTATGAACAATGAGCAGTTCTTC CASSSRGTMNNEQFF TRBV7-9 . TRBD2 TRBJ2-1
TGTGCCAGCAGAAAGAGAGAGAATGAGCAGTTCTTC CASRKRENEQFF TRBV6-6 . . TRBJ2-1
TGTGCCAGCAGCTGGGGGACAGCTAATGAAAAACTGTTTTTT CASSWGTANEKLFF TRBV5-6 few TRBD1 TRBJ1-4
TGTGCCAGCAGCCCGACCCGGGACACCTACGAGCAGTACTTC CASSPTRDTYEQYF TRBV7-9 few . TRBJ2-7
TGCGCCAGCAGCCACTTCCAGGGAAACTACGAGCAGTACTTC CASSHFQGNYEQYF TRBV5-1 . . TRBJ2-7
TGTGCCAGCAGCTCGGGTAGGGGACAGGGGTCTGGCTACACCTTC CASSSGRGQGSGYTF TRBV5-4 . TRBD1 TRBJ1-2